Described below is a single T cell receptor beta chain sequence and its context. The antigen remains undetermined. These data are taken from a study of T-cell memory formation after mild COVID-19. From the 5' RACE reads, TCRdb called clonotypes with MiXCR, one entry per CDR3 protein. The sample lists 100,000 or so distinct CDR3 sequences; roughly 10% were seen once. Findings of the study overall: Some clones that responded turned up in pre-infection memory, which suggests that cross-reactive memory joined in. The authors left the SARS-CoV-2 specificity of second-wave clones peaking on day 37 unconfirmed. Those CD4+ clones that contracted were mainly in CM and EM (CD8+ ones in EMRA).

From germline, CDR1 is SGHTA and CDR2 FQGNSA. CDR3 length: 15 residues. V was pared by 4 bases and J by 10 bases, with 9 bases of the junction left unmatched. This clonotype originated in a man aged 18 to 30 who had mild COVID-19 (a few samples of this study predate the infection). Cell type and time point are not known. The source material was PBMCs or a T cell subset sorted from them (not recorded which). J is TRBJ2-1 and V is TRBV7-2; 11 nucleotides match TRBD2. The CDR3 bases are TGTGCCAGCAGCTATAGCGGGGGGGCCGGTCGGGAGCAGTTCTTC. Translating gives CASSYSGGAGREQFF.